This entry is about one TCR beta chain. RNA in amounts of about 0.5 to 1 ug was reverse transcribed with random hexamers. Across 54 Vbeta and 13 Jbeta, immunoSEQ multiplex PCR amplified TCR beta CDR3. One entry per CDR3 protein results from TCRdb running MiXCR on the immunoSEQ multiplex PCR reads. Counted here are tens of thousands of distinct CDR3 sequences, roughly 93% occurring once; the ten biggest clones make up approximately 0.54%. The sequenced target, TCR beta, came from blood CD8+ and CD4+ T cells. Controls were healthy donors (matched for age and sex). The CD8+ and CD4+ T cells were negatively isolated, with the TEMRA cells enriched by FACS. Germline V gene sequence: CDR1 MNHEY, CDR2 SVGAGI. With V trimmed by 5 bases and J by 0 bases, 4 bases remained unmatched. This CDR3 comprises 15 residues. The sample belongs to a study of CD8 T cells in Susac syndrome.

The origin of this receptor is a human donor in good health. Sequencing used CD8+ T cells from PBMCs. The chain couples TRBV6-5 to TRBJ2-1, with 7 bases matching TRBD2. Written as DNA, the CDR3 is TGTGCCAGCAGTCTACGCGGGAGCTCCTACAATGAGCAGTTCTTC. It encodes CASSLRGSSYNEQFF.